This TCR beta chain emerged from a study of CD8+CD57+ T cells in acquired aplastic anemia. Genomic DNA, serving as template, underwent TCR beta VDJ and CDR3 profiling. One entry per CDR3 protein results from TCRdb running MiXCR on the reads. The sample has approximately 300,000 distinct CDR3 sequences; 56% are singletons. Study conclusions and caveats: Patients and healthy controls showed no significant CD8+ Simpson's diversity difference. Between patients and controls, 25 to 35 CD8+ CDR3 sequences were found in common.

CDR1 is SGHRS and CDR2 is YFSETQ in the germline V gene. This CDR3 has 18 residues. V dropped 3 bases and J dropped 0; count of bases not matched to a gene: 7. Worth noting for this clonotype: Its antigen is undetermined.

The authors sequenced patients whose flow cytometry had shown CD8+CD57+ cell expansion. This receptor was identified in a human donor with aplastic anemia. The rearrangement uses TRBV5-1 and TRBJ2-6; TRBD1 matches at 9 bases. Sequenced input: sorted CD4+, CD8+, or CD8+CD57+ T cells (not recorded which) from PBMCs. The CDR3 DNA is TGCGCCAGCAGCTCCGGGACAGGGTCTATCTCTGGGGCCAACGTCCTGACTTTC. Its protein is CASSSGTGSISGANVLTF.